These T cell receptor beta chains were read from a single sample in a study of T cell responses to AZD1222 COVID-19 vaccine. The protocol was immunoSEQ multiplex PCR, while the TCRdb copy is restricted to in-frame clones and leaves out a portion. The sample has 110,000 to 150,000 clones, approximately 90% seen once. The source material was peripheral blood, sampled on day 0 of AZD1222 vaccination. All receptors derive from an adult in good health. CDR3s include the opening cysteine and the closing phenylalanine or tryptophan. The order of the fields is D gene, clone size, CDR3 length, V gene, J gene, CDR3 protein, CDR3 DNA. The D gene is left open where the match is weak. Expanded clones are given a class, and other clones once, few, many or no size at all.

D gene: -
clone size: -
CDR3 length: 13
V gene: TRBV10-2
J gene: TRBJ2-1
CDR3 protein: CASSESTVNEQFF
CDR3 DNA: TGCGCCAGCAGTGAGTCGACAGTTAATGAGCAGTTCTTC

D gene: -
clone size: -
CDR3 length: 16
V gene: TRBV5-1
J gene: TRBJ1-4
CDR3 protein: CASSPGTVATNEKLFF
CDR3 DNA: TGCGCCAGCAGCCCGGGGACGGTTGCAACTAATGAAAAACTGTTTTTT

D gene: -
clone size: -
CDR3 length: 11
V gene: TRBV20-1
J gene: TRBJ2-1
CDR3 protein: CSARGGNEQFF
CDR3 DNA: TGCAGTGCTAGGGGCGGAAATGAGCAGTTCTTC

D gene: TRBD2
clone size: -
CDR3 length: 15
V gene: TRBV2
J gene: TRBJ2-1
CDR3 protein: CASSKGASGSGEQFF
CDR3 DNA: TGTGCCTCCTCTAAAGGGGCTAGCGGGAGTGGTGAGCAGTTCTTC

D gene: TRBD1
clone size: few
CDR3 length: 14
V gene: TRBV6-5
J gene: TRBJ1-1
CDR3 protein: CASSPTGVNTEAFF
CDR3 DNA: TGTGCCAGCAGCCCCACAGGGGTGAACACTGAAGCTTTCTTT

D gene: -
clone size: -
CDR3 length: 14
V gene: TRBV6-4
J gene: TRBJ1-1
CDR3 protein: CASSSGRGNTEAFF
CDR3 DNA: TGTGCCAGCAGCTCGGGCAGGGGCAACACTGAAGCTTTCTTT

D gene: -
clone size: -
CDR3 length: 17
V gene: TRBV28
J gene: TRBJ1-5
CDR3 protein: CASSLVGSDEDNQPQHF
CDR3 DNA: TGTGCCAGCAGTTTGGTTGGGTCGGACGAGGACAATCAGCCCCAGCATTTT

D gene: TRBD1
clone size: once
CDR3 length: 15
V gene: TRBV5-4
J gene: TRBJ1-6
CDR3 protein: CASSESGTGTSPLHF
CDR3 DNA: TGTGCCAGCAGCGAGTCCGGGACAGGGACGTCACCCCTCCACTTT

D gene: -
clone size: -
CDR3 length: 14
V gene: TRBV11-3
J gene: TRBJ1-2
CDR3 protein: CASSLRGKDYGYTF
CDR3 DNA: TGTGCCAGCAGCTTAAGGGGCAAAGACTATGGCTACACCTTC

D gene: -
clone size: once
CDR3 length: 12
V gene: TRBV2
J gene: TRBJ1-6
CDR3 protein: CASSVGHSPLHF
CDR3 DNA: TGTGCCAGCAGTGTGGGACATTCACCCCTCCACTTT